There are a few counts of the clone carrying this T cell receptor (beta chain). Its antigen is still unknown. The data originate from a study of T cell repertoires in cytomegalovirus infection. For the study at large: Matching HLA type and CMV infection were both indicated by public TCR beta signatures. Findings and caveats of the study: Within the response measured ex vivo, HLA-C-restricted CMV-specific TCR beta clonotypes were dominant.

MiXCR was run by TCRdb on the reads, yielding one entry per CDR3 protein. The data show about 770,000 distinct CDR3 sequences, about 27% seen once. Trimming left V 2 bases short and J 0 bases short, with 12 bases between. Germline CDR1 and CDR2: WSHSY and SAAADI. This CDR3 has 16 amino acids. Sequenced material: cultured CD8+ T cells from PBMCs, taken from culture after CMV antigen stimulation. The chain has TRBV10-2 and TRBJ2-3; TRBD2 is a possible D gene (6 bases). This TCR was sampled from a human donor in good health (CMV status not recorded). Some clones in this sample may be carry-over from other donors' samples. The CDR3 nucleotides read TGCGCCAGCAGTGAGGGGACTTCTCCAAGCACAGATACGCAGTATTTT. Its protein is CASSEGTSPSTDTQYF.